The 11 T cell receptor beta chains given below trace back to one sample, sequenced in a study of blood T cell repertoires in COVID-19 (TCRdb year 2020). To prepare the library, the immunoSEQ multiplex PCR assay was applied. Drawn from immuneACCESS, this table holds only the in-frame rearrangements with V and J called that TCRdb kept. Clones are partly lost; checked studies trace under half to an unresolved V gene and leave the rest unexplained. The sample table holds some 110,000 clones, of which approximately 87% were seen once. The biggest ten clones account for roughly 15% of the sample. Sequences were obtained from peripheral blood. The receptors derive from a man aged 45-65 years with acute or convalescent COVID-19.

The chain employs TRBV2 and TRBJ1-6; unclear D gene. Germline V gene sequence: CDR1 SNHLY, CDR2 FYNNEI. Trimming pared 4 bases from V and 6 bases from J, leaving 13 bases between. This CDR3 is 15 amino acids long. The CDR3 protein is CASSAEATANSPLHF. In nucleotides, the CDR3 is TGTGCCAGCAGTGCGGAGGCTACAGCTAATTCACCCCTCCACTTT.

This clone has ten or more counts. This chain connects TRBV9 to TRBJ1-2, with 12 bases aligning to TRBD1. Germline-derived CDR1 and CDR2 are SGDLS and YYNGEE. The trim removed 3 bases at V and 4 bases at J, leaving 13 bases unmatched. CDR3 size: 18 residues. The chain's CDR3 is CASSERDRGRLTGYGYTF. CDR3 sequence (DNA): TGTGCCAGCAGCGAACGGGACAGGGGGCGCCTAACGGGCTATGGCTACACCTTC.

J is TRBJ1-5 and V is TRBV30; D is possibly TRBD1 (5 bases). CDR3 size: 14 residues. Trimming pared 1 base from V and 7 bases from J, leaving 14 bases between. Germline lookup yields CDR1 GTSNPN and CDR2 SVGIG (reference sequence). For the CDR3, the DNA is TGTGCCTGGAGTGAGGCAGGGAAGGTGCAGCCCCAGCATTTT. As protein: CAWSEAGKVQPQHF.

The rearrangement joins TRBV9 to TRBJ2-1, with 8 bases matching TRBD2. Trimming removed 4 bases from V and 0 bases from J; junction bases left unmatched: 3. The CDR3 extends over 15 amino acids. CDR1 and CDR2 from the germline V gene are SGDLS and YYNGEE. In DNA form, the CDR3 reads TGTGCCAGCAGCTTTAGCGGGAACTCCTACAATGAGCAGTTCTTC. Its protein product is CASSFSGNSYNEQFF.

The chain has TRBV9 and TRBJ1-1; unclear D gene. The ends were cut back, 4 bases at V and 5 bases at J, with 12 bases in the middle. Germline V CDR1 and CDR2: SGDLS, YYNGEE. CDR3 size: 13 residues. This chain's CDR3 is CASSSTVGTEAFF. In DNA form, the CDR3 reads TGTGCCAGCAGCTCGACCGTCGGGACTGAAGCTTTCTTT.

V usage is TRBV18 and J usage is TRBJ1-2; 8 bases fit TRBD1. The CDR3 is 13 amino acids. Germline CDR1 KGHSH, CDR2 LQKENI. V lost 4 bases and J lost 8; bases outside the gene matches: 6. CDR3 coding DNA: TGTGCCAGCTCACTGTCCAGGGGGCGAGGCTACACCTTC. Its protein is CASSLSRGRGYTF.

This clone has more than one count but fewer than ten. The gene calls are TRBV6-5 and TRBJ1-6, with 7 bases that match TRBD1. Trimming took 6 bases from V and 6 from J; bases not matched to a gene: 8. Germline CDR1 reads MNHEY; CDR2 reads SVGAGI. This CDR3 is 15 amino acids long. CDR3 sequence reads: CASSQTGSRNSPLHF. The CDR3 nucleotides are TGTGCCAGCAGCCAGACAGGGTCGCGTAATTCACCCCTCCACTTT.

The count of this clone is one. CDR3 in DNA: TGTGCCAGCTCACCACCGTGGAGGGGTGGGTACAATGAGCAGTTCTTC. It specifies CASSPPWRGGYNEQFF. The chain employs TRBV18 and TRBJ2-1, with D tentatively TRBD2 (6 bases). Trimming shortened V by 0 bases and J by 4 bases, and 13 bases separated the two germline ends. The CDR3 is made up of 16 amino acids. Germline V gene sequence: CDR1 KGHSH, CDR2 LQKENI.

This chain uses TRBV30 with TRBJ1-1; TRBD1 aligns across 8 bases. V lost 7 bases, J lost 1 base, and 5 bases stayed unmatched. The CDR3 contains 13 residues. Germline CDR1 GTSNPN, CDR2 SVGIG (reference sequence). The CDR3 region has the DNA TGTGCCTTTAGGACAGGGTGGAACACTGAAGCTTTCTTT. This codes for CAFRTGWNTEAFF.

CDR3 region: CASSLRDTAAGSLFF. CDR3 nucleotides: TGTGCCAGCTCACTCCGGGACACAGCAGCGGGAAGTCTGTTCTTC. The chain links TRBV18 to TRBJ2-1; possibly TRBD2 for D (7 bases). Trimming removed 4 bases at V and 15 bases at J, with 25 bases between. The CDR3 sequence is 15 residues long. Germline V gene sequence: CDR1 KGHSH, CDR2 LQKENI.

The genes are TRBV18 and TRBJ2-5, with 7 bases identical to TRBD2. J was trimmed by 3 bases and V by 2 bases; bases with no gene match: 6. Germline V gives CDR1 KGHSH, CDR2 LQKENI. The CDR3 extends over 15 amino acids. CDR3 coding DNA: TGTGCCAGCTCACCAGTGATAGCGGGCAAAGAGACCCAGTACTTC. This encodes CASSPVIAGKETQYF.